These 9 T cell receptor beta chains share one sample of origin, sequenced in a study of patients and donors after allogeneic stem cell transplantation. TCRdb analysed the RT-PCR reads with MiXCR anew, one entry per CDR3 protein. The sample lists approximately 220,000 distinct CDR3 sequences, more than 35% occurring once. Specimen: blood, either unsorted or a sorted T cell fraction (not recorded which). The origin of the receptors is a human donor who was either an allogeneic HSCT recipient or a stem cell or donor lymphocyte infusion donor (not recorded which). It is not recorded whose cells these are; they may come from a transplant donor.

V usage is TRBV19 and J usage is TRBJ2-3, with D uncertain. The CDR3 covers 13 residues. From germline, CDR1 is LNHDA and CDR2 SQIVND (reference sequence). V dropped 4 bases and J dropped 5 bases, with 10 bases sitting between them. The CDR3 coding sequence is TGTGCCAGTAGTACCCCAGGATTAGATACGCAGTATTTT. Translation: CASSTPGLDTQYF.

The rearrangement uses TRBV10-3 and TRBJ2-5; D is unresolved. This CDR3 is 15 amino acids long. V lost 1 base to trimming and J lost 2 bases, with 11 bases between them. The germline gives CDR1 ENHRY, CDR2 SYGVKD. The CDR3 reads CAISEFRPIQETQYF. In nucleotides, the CDR3 is TGTGCCATCAGTGAGTTCAGGCCGATTCAAGAGACCCAGTACTTC.

This clonotype was recorded at least ten times. The chain carries TRBV12-3 or TRBV12-4 and TRBJ1-5; unclear D gene. This CDR3 has 14 residues. V gave up 1 base and J gave up 0 bases, with 4 bases separating them. CDR3 in amino acids: CASSLVASNQPQHF. The CDR3 DNA follows: TGTGCCAGCAGTTTAGTTGCTAGCAATCAGCCCCAGCATTTT.

The J gene is TRBJ1-5, the V gene TRBV2; TRBD1 aligns across 10 bases. Trimming removed 6 bases from V and 3 bases from J; junction bases left unmatched: 14. Germline values: CDR1 SNHLY, CDR2 FYNNEI. The CDR3 is 18 amino acids. The chain's CDR3 is CASRPFSVGTGDNQPQHF. The CDR3 coding sequence is TGTGCCAGCAGGCCCTTTAGCGTGGGGACAGGGGACAATCAGCCCCAGCATTTT.

This clonotype has just a few counts. The chain carries TRBV12-3 or TRBV12-4 and TRBJ1-5; D may be TRBD1 (5 bases). Trimming cost V 4 bases and J 5 bases, with 12 bases left between them. The CDR3 contains 14 residues. CDR3 in DNA: TGTGCCAGCAGTTGGGGGACCGAATATCAGCCCCAGCATTTT. This codes for CASSWGTEYQPQHF.

This rearrangement joins TRBV28 to TRBJ2-5; no firm D call. With 0 bases removed from V and 4 bases from J, the gap between germline ends came to 6 bases. CDR3 length: 13 residues. Germline-derived CDR1 and CDR2 are MDHEN and SYDVKM. CDR3 nucleotides: TGTGCCAGCAGTTTATGGGGCGGAGAGACCCAGTACTTC. Encoded protein: CASSLWGGETQYF. Full variable domain (rest looked up from reference TRBV28 and TRBJ2-5): DVKVTQSSRYLVKRTGEKVFLECVQDMDHENMFWYRQDPGLGLRLIYFSYDVKMKEKGDIPEGYSVSREKKERFSLILESASTNQTSMYLCASSLWGGETQYFGPGTRLLVL.

This clonotype was seen a few times. The chain couples TRBV7-8 to TRBJ2-5, with 11 positions matching TRBD2. Unmatched junction bases numbered 2, after V lost 3 bases and J lost 2 bases. CDR3 length equals 15 residues. From germline, CDR1 is SGHVS and CDR2 FQNEAQ. CDR3 sequence (DNA): TGTGCCAGCAGCTTGAGACTAGCGGGGCAAGAGACCCAGTACTTC. Protein product: CASSLRLAGQETQYF.

V usage is TRBV3-1 and J usage is TRBJ1-4; perhaps TRBD1 as D (5 bases). The V end was cut by 1 base, the J end by 8 bases, with 14 bases between. CDR1 is LGHDT, CDR2 YNNKEL, per germline (reference sequence). CDR3 length equals 15 residues. CDR3: CASSQVFGGIEKLFF. Written as DNA, the CDR3 is TGTGCCAGCAGCCAAGTTTTCGGGGGAATAGAAAAACTGTTTTTT.

V is TRBV10-3 and J is TRBJ2-3; 8 bases agree with TRBD2. Germline CDR1 and CDR2: ENHRY and SYGVKD. The V gene end was trimmed by 5 bases and the J gene end by 3 bases; junction bases not matched to a gene: 4. This CDR3 spans 14 amino acids. For the CDR3, the DNA is TGTGCCATCAGTCGGGGGGGTCTTACAGATACGCAGTATTTT. Encoded protein: CAISRGGLTDTQYF.